The 25 T cell receptor beta chains listed next were all sequenced from one sample in a study of blood T cell repertoires in COVID-19. Clones were read by immunoSEQ multiplex PCR, and TCRdb kept only the in-frame ones, dropping some. Here the sample spans 250,000 to 300,000 clones, just over 90% being singletons. Source material: PBMCs or T cells enriched from blood (not recorded which). The receptors stem from a woman in her 40s with acute COVID-19.

The CDR3 reads CASSQVFSGHWTSYNEQFF. In DNA, the CDR3 is TGTGCCAGCAGCCAAGTTTTTTCGGGACACTGGACCTCCTACAATGAGCAGTTCTTC. The chain recombines TRBV3-1 (or the pseudogene TRBV3-2) with TRBJ2-1; D is perhaps TRBD1 (6 bases). The V gene's germline CDR1 is LGHDT and CDR2 YNNKEL (reference sequence). There are 19 residues in the CDR3. The germline V and J ends were trimmed by 1 base and 0 bases, with 19 bases remaining between them.

J is TRBJ2-1 and V is TRBV5-1; 7 bases are a match to TRBD1. V gave up 4 bases and J gave up 9 bases; unmatched junction bases: 16. Germline values: CDR1 SGHRS, CDR2 YFSETQ. The CDR3 runs to 16 residues. CDR3 in DNA: TGCGCCAGCAGCAAGGACAGGCCAGGGAGTAAAGGTGAGCAGTTCTTC. Its protein product is CASSKDRPGSKGEQFF.

The chain combines TRBV29-1 with TRBJ2-7; TRBD1 aligns across 11 bases. V lost 5 bases and J lost 0; bases outside the gene matches: 3. CDR1 SQVTM and CDR2 ANQGSEA come from the germline V gene. The CDR3 covers 14 residues. The chain's CDR3 is CSVRTGGASYEQYF. CDR3 DNA sequence: TGCAGCGTTCGGACAGGGGGCGCCTCCTACGAGCAGTACTTC.

The V and J genes are TRBV5-1 and TRBJ2-5, with D tentatively TRBD2 (5 bases). The germline CDR1 and CDR2 sequences are SGHRS and YFSETQ. V was trimmed by 7 bases and J by 4 bases, leaving 20 bases between them. This CDR3 has 15 residues. CDR3 sequence: CASQLSSSSGETQYF. DNA of the CDR3: TGCGCCAGCCAACTATCTAGCTCCTCGGGAGAGACCCAGTACTTC.

The genes are TRBV5-1 and TRBJ2-3; 10 nucleotides align to TRBD1. Trimming removed 4 bases from V and 6 bases from J; junction bases left unmatched: 8. The CDR3 spans 15 residues. The germline V gene encodes CDR1 SGHRS and CDR2 YFSETQ. CDR3 amino acids: CASSQTGGSWDTQYF. CDR3 DNA sequence: TGCGCCAGCAGCCAGACAGGGGGCTCTTGGGATACGCAGTATTTT.

This chain connects TRBV29-1 to TRBJ1-2; 8 nucleotides agree with TRBD1. V was pared by 4 bases and J by 0 bases, with 10 bases of the junction left unmatched. CDR1 is SQVTM and CDR2 is ANQGSEA in the germline V gene. The CDR3 totals 16 residues. The CDR3 coding sequence is TGCAGCGTTGGCCTTGGGACAGGTTCGACTAACTATGGCTACACCTTC. Protein: CSVGLGTGSTNYGYTF. The variable domain in full, completed from reference TRBV29-1 and TRBJ1-2, reads SAVISQKPSRDICQRGTSLTIQCQVDSQVTMMFWYRQQPGQSLTLIATANQGSEATYESGFVIDKFPISRPNLTFSTLTVSNMSPEDSSIYLCSVGLGTGSTNYGYTFGSGTRLTVV.

The J gene is TRBJ2-1, the V gene TRBV2, with 7 positions matching TRBD1. This CDR3 spans 15 amino acids. CDR1 is SNHLY and CDR2 is FYNNEI in the germline V gene. The trim removed 5 bases at V and 3 bases at J, leaving 7 bases unmatched. The CDR3 DNA reads as TGTGCCAGCAGTAATCTGCGACAGGGCTACAATGAGCAGTTCTTC. Translation gives CASSNLRQGYNEQFF.

In nucleotides, the CDR3 is TGTGCCAGCAGTCGGAGACTCGAGACAGATACGCAGTATTTT. Translated, it gives CASSRRLETDTQYF. The chain carries TRBV6-2 or TRBV6-3 and TRBJ2-3; no firm D call. Trimming removed 5 bases from V and 3 bases from J, with 12 bases in between. The CDR3 extends over 14 amino acids. The V gene's germline CDR1 is MNHEY and CDR2 SVGEGT.

This clone has just a few counts. The chain joins TRBV30 to TRBJ1-1, with TRBD1 matching over 7 bases. Germline CDR1 is GTSNPN and CDR2 is SVGIG (reference sequence). The CDR3 has 12 amino acids. J gave up 8 bases and V 0 bases, and 3 bases lay outside the gene matches. CDR3 in DNA: TGTGCCTGGAGTGTTCCGACAGGGGAAGCTTTCTTT. Translating gives CAWSVPTGEAFF.

This clone was counted a single time. The V and J genes are TRBV29-1 and TRBJ1-1; D perhaps matches TRBD1 (5 bases). Germline V gene lookup returns CDR1 SQVTM and CDR2 ANQGSEA. CDR3 length: 15 amino acids. Trimming shortened V by 1 base and J by 1 base, and 13 bases separated the two germline ends. The CDR3 DNA reads TGCAGCGTTGAAGGGGGGAGGGATAAGAACACTGAAGCTTTCTTT. Translating gives CSVEGGRDKNTEAFF.

This clone was counted a single time. The J gene is TRBJ2-5, the V gene TRBV6-6, with D maybe TRBD1 (5 bases). This CDR3 contains 15 residues. Germline CDR1 and CDR2: MNHNY and SVGAGI (reference sequence). Trimming took off 2 bases at V and 5 bases at J, with 15 bases between the two ends. The CDR3 bases are TGTGCCAGCAGTTACGTGGTAGGGGAAGGGGAGACCCAGTACTTC. This codes for CASSYVVGEGETQYF.

The chain couples TRBV11-2 to TRBJ2-2, with D unclear. The CDR3 consists of 14 residues. The V end was cut by 1 base, the J end by 2 bases, with 5 bases between. Per the germline V gene, CDR1 is SGHAT and CDR2 is FQNNGV. DNA of the CDR3: TGTGCCAGCAGCTTAGGCGGCAACACCGGGGAGCTGTTTTTT. This sequence encodes CASSLGGNTGELFF.

The count of this clone is one. This rearrangement joins TRBV10-3 to TRBJ2-7, with D unresolved. CDR3 length: 14 residues. V was trimmed by 0 bases and J by 2 bases, leaving 8 bases between them. Per the germline V gene, CDR1 is ENHRY and CDR2 is SYGVKD. CDR3 coding DNA: TGTGCCATCAGTGAGTCGGCAGTTACCTACGAGCAGTACTTC. The encoded protein is CAISESAVTYEQYF.

The rearrangement joins TRBV28 to TRBJ1-1; 9 bases align to TRBD1. This CDR3 has 14 amino acids. Germline CDR1 is MDHEN and CDR2 is SYDVKM. V lost 3 bases, J lost 5 bases, and 4 bases stayed unmatched. The CDR3: CASSFGTGRTEAFF. Here the CDR3 DNA reads TGTGCCAGCAGTTTCGGGACAGGGAGGACTGAAGCTTTCTTT.

V usage is TRBV16 and J usage is TRBJ1-5, with D perhaps TRBD1 (5 bases). Trimming took off 4 bases at V and 6 bases at J, with 16 bases between the two ends. The CDR3 loop spans 15 amino acids. Germline CDR1 and CDR2: KGHSY and FQNENV. In DNA form, the CDR3 reads TGTGCCAGCAGCCGGTCAAGGGGAGGTGGTCAGCCCCAGCATTTT. Amino acids: CASSRSRGGGQPQHF.

The genes are TRBV5-4 and TRBJ2-7; maybe TRBD2 (5 bases). Germline assignment: CDR1 SGHNT and CDR2 YYREEE (reference sequence). This CDR3 has 13 amino acids. Trimming removed 2 bases from V and 6 bases from J, with 12 bases in between. The CDR3 is CASSLVGASEQYF. CDR3 nucleotide sequence: TGTGCCAGCAGCTTAGTGGGAGCGAGCGAGCAGTACTTC. Looking up the rest from reference TRBV5-4 and TRBJ2-7 gives the full variable domain: ETGVTQSPTHLIKTRGQQVTLRCSSQSGHNTVSWYQQALGQGPQFIFQYYREEENGRGNFPPRFSGLQFPNYSSELNVNALELDDSALYLCASSLVGASEQYFGPGTRLTVT.

The rearrangement joins TRBV24-1 to TRBJ1-1; 7 bases map to TRBD1. This CDR3 has 13 residues. The V gene's germline CDR1 is KGHDR and CDR2 SFDVKD. After removal of 9 bases from V and 4 bases from J, the junction contained 7 bases not matched to a gene. The CDR3 coding sequence is TGTGCCACCTCAAAACAGGGGAGCACTGAAGCTTTCTTT. This gives the protein CATSKQGSTEAFF.

This rearrangement joins TRBV29-1 to TRBJ1-5; D may be TRBD1 (6 bases). Trimming pared 4 bases from V and 1 base from J, leaving 14 bases between. The CDR3 has 15 residues. Germline CDR1 is SQVTM and CDR2 is ANQGSEA. CDR3 amino acids: CSVAIGGASNQPQHF. The CDR3 DNA follows: TGCAGCGTTGCGATAGGGGGGGCGAGCAATCAGCCCCAGCATTTT.

The genes are TRBV7-9 and TRBJ2-3, with 10 bases fitting TRBD2. This CDR3 is 15 amino acids long. J gave up 2 bases and V 8 bases, and 7 bases lay outside the gene matches. CDR1 SEHNR and CDR2 FQNEAQ come from the germline V gene (reference sequence). CDR3 in DNA: TGTGCCAGCTTCGGGAGCGGGAGGGCCACAGATACGCAGTATTTT. Encoded protein: CASFGSGRATDTQYF.

CDR3 loop: CASSYAGSTDTQYF. CDR3 coding DNA: TGTGCCAGCAGCTATGCGGGGAGCACAGATACGCAGTATTTT. The chain recombines TRBV7-9 with TRBJ2-3, with TRBD2 as a possible D gene (6 bases). V was shortened by 4 bases and J by 0 bases, with 8 bases between the two germline ends. Germline assignment: CDR1 SEHNR and CDR2 FQNEAQ (reference sequence). CDR3 size: 14 residues.

The count of this clone is one. The rearrangement uses TRBV5-4 and TRBJ2-1; TRBD2 matches 9 bases. CDR3 length: 13 amino acids. Germline V gene lookup returns CDR1 SGHNT and CDR2 YYREEE (reference sequence). J lost 8 bases, V lost 3 bases, and 3 bases had no gene match. The CDR3 DNA is TGTGCCAGCAGCTCGGGACTAGCAGATGAGCAGTTCTTC. Amino acid sequence: CASSSGLADEQFF.

V usage is TRBV2 and J usage is TRBJ2-2; 11 bases match TRBD1. The V and J ends lost 6 bases and 4 bases, in that order; junction bases with no gene match: 1. Germline V gene lookup returns CDR1 SNHLY and CDR2 FYNNEI. The CDR3 sequence is 14 residues long. The CDR3 is CASRGTGGTGELFF. CDR3 nucleotides: TGTGCCAGCAGGGGGACAGGGGGCACCGGGGAGCTGTTTTTT.

This sequence joins TRBV11-2 and TRBJ2-7, with a tentative D call TRBD1 (6 bases). Germline V gene data show CDR1 as SGHAT and CDR2 as FQNNGV. The CDR3 has 12 residues. With 5 bases removed from V and 6 bases from J, the gap between germline ends came to 11 bases. Here the CDR3 DNA reads TGTGCCAGCAGCGTTACAGGGAGCGAGCAGTACTTC. Translated, it gives CASSVTGSEQYF.

The chain has TRBV10-3 and TRBJ2-1, with TRBD1 as a possible D gene (6 bases). Trimming removed 3 bases at V and 6 bases at J, with 15 bases between. Looked up from germline, CDR1 is ENHRY and CDR2 is SYGVKD. This CDR3 has 15 amino acids. This CDR3 is CAISEGQGWGNEQFF. For the CDR3, the DNA is TGTGCCATCAGTGAAGGTCAGGGGTGGGGCAATGAGCAGTTCTTC.

This sequence joins TRBV5-1 and TRBJ1-3; no clear D. Trimming took 2 bases from V and 0 from J, leaving 9 bases between them. Germline V CDR1 and CDR2: SGHRS, YFSETQ. The CDR3 is made up of 15 amino acids. The CDR3: CASSLGARSGNTIYF. The CDR3 DNA follows: TGCGCCAGCAGCTTAGGAGCCCGCTCTGGAAACACCATATATTTT.